Presented here are 5 T cell receptor beta chains from one specimen sequenced in a study of early stage breast cancer tumors. This table comes from immunoSEQ multiplex PCR, and its TCRdb copy is limited to in-frame clones, with some not included. The table records 25,000 to 30,000 clones, less than 75% of them present only once. The sequenced sample consisted of breast tumor tissue. These receptors were collected from a person aged 45 to 59 with breast cancer.

The chain carries TRBV5-4 and TRBJ2-1; the match to TRBD2 covers 11 bases. CDR3 size: 14 residues. Germline-derived CDR1 and CDR2 are SGHNT and YYREEE (reference sequence). V dropped 4 bases and J dropped 6; count of bases not matched to a gene: 3. The CDR3 is CASSLGLAGNEQFF. The CDR3 DNA is TGTGCCAGCAGCCTAGGACTAGCGGGCAATGAGCAGTTCTTC.

This clone has just a few counts. The chain combines TRBV27 with TRBJ1-1; D perhaps matches TRBD1 (6 bases). Germline-derived CDR1 and CDR2 are MNHEY and SMNVEV (reference sequence). This CDR3 contains 15 residues. Trimming shortened V by 6 bases and J by 4 bases, and 18 bases separated the two germline ends. CDR3 bases: TGTGCCAGCAGACAACTAGGGGGTGGACGCACTGAAGCTTTCTTT. Translating gives CASRQLGGGRTEAFF.

This clone counts as medium-sized. The chain has TRBV2 and TRBJ1-1; D ambiguous. The V end lost 5 bases, the J end lost 1 base, and 8 bases lay between the germline ends. Germline CDR1 and CDR2: SNHLY and FYNNEI. The CDR3 length is 13 residues. CDR3 sequence (DNA): TGTGCCAGCAGTTTTAAACCGAACACTGAAGCTTTCTTT. Translating gives CASSFKPNTEAFF.

The gene calls are TRBV18 and TRBJ2-1, with D maybe TRBD2 (7 bases). Trimming took off 8 bases at V and 8 bases at J, with 22 bases between the two ends. In germline, CDR1 is KGHSH, CDR2 LQKENI. The CDR3 length is 15 residues. The CDR3 region has the DNA TGTGCCAGCACTCCTGTCGTTGGCGGGGGCCATGAGCAGTTCTTC. It is translated as CASTPVVGGGHEQFF.

V and J are TRBV7-3 and TRBJ2-1; the match to TRBD1 covers 7 bases. The CDR3 loop spans 16 amino acids. The V segment lost 2 bases and the J segment 4 bases; nucleotides outside the gene matches: 8. Germline CDR1 is SGHTA and CDR2 is FQGTGA. The CDR3, as DNA: TGTGCCAGCAGCTTAGCAGGGGGATCCCAATACAATGAGCAGTTCTTC. It specifies CASSLAGGSQYNEQFF.